The subject of this entry is one T cell receptor (beta chain). What it binds is not known. Libraries were prepared by immunoSEQ multiplex PCR; TCRdb keeps only in-frame clonotypes and omits some of them. In the table there are 550,000 to 850,000 clones, around two thirds of which are singletons. These data come from a study of shared clonotypes between healthy human individuals. Study outcomes and limitations: Across a handful of donors, naive CD4 shared roughly 5.1%, naive CD8 over 3%, memory CD4 about 2.5%, memory CD8 about 0.38%. Some clonotypes were shared by all four sorted-subset donors, while others were not shared. The non-shared ones had lower generation probabilities than the shared ones.

CDR1 SGHAT and CDR2 FQDESV come from the germline V gene (reference sequence). V shed 4 bases, J shed 3 bases, and the junction held 8 bases outside the gene matches. The CDR3 is made up of 15 amino acids. The sequencing input was memory CD4+ T cells sorted from blood. Sample subset: CD45RA-negative fraction. This clonotype was obtained from a woman in her twenties or thirties in good health. This chain connects TRBV11-1 to TRBJ2-7, with TRBD2 identical over 8 bases. The CDR3 DNA sequence: TGTGCCAGCAGCTCCGTGGGAAGCGGGAGCTACGAGCAGTACTTC. As protein: CASSSVGSGSYEQYF.